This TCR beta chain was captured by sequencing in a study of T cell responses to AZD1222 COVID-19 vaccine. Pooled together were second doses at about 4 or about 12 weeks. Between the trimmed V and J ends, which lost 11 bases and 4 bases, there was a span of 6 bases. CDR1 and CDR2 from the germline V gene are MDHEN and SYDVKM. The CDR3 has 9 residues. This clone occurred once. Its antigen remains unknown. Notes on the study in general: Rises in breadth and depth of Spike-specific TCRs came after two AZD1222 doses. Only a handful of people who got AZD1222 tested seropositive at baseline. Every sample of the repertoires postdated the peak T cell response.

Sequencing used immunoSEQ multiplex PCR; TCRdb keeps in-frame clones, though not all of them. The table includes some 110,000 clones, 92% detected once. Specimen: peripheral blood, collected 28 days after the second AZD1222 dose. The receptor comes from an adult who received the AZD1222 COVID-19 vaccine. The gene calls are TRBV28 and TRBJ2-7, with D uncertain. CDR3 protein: CAWPYEQYF. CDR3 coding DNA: TGTGCCTGGCCGTACGAGCAGTACTTC.